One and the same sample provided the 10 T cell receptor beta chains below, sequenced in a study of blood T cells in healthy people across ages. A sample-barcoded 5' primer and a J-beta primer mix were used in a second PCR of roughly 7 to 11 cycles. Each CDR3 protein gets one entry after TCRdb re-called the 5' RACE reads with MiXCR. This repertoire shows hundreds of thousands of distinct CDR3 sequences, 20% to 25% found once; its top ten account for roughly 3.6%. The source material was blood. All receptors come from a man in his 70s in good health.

As DNA, the CDR3 is TGTGCCAGCAGCTTTGGACAGGGGCCGGCCGGGGAGCTGTTTTTT. Translation gives CASSFGQGPAGELFF. The V gene is TRBV5-6, the J gene TRBJ2-2; the match to TRBD1 covers 9 bases. The CDR3 runs 15 residues. The germline V gene encodes CDR1 SGHDT and CDR2 YYEEEE. V was pared by 2 bases and J by 6 bases, with 5 bases of the junction left unmatched.

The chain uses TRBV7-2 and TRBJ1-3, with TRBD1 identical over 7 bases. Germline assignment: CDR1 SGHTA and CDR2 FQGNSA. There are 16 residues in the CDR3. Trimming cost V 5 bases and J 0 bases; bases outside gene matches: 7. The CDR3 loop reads CASSTRGQSSGNTIYF. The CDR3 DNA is TGTGCCAGCAGCACCCGGGGACAGAGCTCTGGAAACACCATATATTTT. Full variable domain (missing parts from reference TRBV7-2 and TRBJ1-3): GAGVSQSPSNKVTEKGKDVELRCDPISGHTALYWYRQSLGQGLEFLIYFQGNSAPDKSGLPSDRFSAERTGGSVSTLTIQRTQQEDSAVYLCASSTRGQSSGNTIYFGEGSWLTVV.

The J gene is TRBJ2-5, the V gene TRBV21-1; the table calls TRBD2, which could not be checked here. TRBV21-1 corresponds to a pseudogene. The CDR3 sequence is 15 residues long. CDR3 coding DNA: TGTGCCAGCAGCAAATCTAGCGGGAATGGAGAGACCCAGTACTTC. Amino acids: CASSKSSGNGETQYF.

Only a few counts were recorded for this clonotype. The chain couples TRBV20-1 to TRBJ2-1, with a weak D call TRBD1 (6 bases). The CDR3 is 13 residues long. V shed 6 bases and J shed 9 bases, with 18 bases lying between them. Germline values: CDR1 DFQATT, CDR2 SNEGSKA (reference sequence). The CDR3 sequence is CSAKTTGYGEQFF. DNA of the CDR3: TGCAGTGCCAAAACTACAGGGTACGGTGAGCAGTTCTTC.

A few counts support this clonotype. The DNA for the CDR3 is TGTGCCACCAGCAGAGATATGTACGAGCAGTACTTC. This gives the protein CATSRDMYEQYF. The V gene is TRBV15, the J gene TRBJ2-7, with D unresolved. The V end was cut by 0 bases, the J end by 4 bases, with 4 bases between. CDR1 LNHNV and CDR2 YYDKDF come from the germline V gene (reference sequence). CDR3 length: 12 amino acids. Drawing the rest from reference TRBV15 and TRBJ2-7, the complete variable domain is DAMVIQNPRYQVTQFGKPVTLSCSQTLNHNVMYWYQQKSSQAPKLLFHYYDKDFNNEADTPDNFQSRRPNTSFCFLDIRSPGLGDTAMYLCATSRDMYEQYFGPGTRLTVT.

The CDR3 here is CASSSRGDVGELFF. Written as DNA, the CDR3 is TGCGCCAGCAGTAGTAGGGGAGACGTCGGGGAGCTGTTTTTT. The rearrangement joins TRBV5-1 to TRBJ2-2, with D perhaps assigned TRBD1 or TRBD2 (5 bases each). The CDR3 has 14 residues. Trimming removed 5 bases from V and 7 bases from J, with 15 bases in between. The V gene's germline CDR1 is SGHRS and CDR2 YFSETQ.

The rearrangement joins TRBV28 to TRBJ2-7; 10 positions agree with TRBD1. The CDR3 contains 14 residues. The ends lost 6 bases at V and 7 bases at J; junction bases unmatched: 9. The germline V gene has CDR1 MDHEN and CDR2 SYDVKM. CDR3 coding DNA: TGTGCCAGCAGGACCGGGACAGGGGTGGGGGAGCAGTACTTC. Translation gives CASRTGTGVGEQYF.

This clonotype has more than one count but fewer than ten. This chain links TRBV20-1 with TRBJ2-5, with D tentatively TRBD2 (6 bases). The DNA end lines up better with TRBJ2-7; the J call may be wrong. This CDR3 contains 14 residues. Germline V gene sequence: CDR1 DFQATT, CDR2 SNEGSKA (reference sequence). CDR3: CSASPAGRSDEQYF. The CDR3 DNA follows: TGCAGTGCTAGTCCAGCGGGCCGATCGGACGAGCAGTACTTC.

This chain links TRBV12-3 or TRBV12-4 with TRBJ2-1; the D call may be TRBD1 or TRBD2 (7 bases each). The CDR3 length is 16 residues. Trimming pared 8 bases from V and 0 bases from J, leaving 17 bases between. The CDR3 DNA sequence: TGTGCCAGCCGACAGGGCGGGAGTAACTCCTACAATGAGCAGTTCTTC. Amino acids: CASRQGGSNSYNEQFF.

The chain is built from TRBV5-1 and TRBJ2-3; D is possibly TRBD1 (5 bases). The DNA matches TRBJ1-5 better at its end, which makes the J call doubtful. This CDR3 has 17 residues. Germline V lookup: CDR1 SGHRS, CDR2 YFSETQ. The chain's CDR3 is CASSLGTSGSLADTQHF. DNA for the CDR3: TGCGCCAGCAGCCTCGGGACTAGCGGGAGTCTCGCAGATACGCAGCATTTT.